These T cell receptor beta chains were read from a single sample in a study of cytomegalovirus exposure and HLA in healthy donors. Profiling relied on immunoSEQ multiplex PCR, and the TCRdb table lists in-frame clones only, not all of them. The sample yields about 160,000 clones, about three quarters seen once. Sequencing input: PBMCs. Receptors originate from a female donor in good health and CMV-seronegative. Both conserved end residues are part of each CDR3. Only part of the rows carry a size: once, few, many, or a class if the clone is expanded.

>TRBV27|.
CASRGHYEQYF
>TRBV2|once
CASSDPAGVSYEQYF
>TRBV4-2|.
CASSQDHRGGSYEQYF
>TRBV9|.
CASSPTWAEHADTQYF
>TRBV5-1|.
CASSSEPGQTYEQYF
>TRBV4-3|.
CASSQDSMGDQPQHF
>TRBV11-2|.
CASSLVSSGAANTGELFF
>TRBV4-1|.
CASSQESYEQYF
>TRBV18|.
CATRGEKLFF
>TRBV6-6|.
CASSQTGLHTEAFF
>TRBV7-9|.
CASSLTGGDEKLFF
>TRBV7-9|.
CASSPSPGDTEAFF
>TRBV7-3|.
CASSPALAHEQFF
>TRBV11-1|.
CASSLGTESYGYTF
>TRBV4-3|once
CASSLAGGRTDTQYF
>TRBV7-9|.
CASSLPRSEQFF
>TRBV5-4|.
CASSLGRQGMDEQFF
>TRBV19|.
CASSLRVKNEKLFF